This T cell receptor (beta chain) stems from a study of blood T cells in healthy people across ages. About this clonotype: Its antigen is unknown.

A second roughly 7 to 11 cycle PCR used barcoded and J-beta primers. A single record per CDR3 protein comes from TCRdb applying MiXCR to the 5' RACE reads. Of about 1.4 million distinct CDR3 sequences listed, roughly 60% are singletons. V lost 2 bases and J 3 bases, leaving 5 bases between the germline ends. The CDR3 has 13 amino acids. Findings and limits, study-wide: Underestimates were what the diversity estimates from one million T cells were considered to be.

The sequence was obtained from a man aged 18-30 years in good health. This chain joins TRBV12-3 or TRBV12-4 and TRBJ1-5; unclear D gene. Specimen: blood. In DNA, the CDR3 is TGTGCCAGCAGTTTAATGAACAATCAGCCCCAGCATTTT. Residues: CASSLMNNQPQHF.